The 29 T cell receptor beta chains presented below share a single source sample, sequenced in a study of PD-L1 blockade in urothelial cancer. The protocol was immunoSEQ multiplex PCR, while the TCRdb copy is restricted to in-frame clones and leaves out a portion. The repertoire includes 50,000 or so clones, around 88% of them detected once, and 15% to 20% sits in the top ten. The sequencing used PBMCs, collected around atezolizumab (anti-PD-L1) treatment. These receptors were obtained from a man aged 60 to 75 with urothelial cancer.

The chain combines TRBV30 with TRBJ2-5; 8 bases are a match to TRBD1. The CDR3 consists of 12 residues. From germline, CDR1 is GTSNPN and CDR2 SVGIG (reference sequence). J lost 7 bases, V lost 7 bases, and 8 bases had no gene match. CDR3: CASGQGTVTQYF. The CDR3 nucleotides read TGTGCCTCTGGACAGGGTACTGTGACCCAGTACTTC.

J is TRBJ1-4 and V is TRBV7-9; D call uncertain. Trimming stripped 2 bases from V and 5 bases from J, with 9 bases between. The germline V gene encodes CDR1 SEHNR and CDR2 FQNEAQ (reference sequence). The CDR3 extends over 14 amino acids. CDR3 protein: CASSLPAANEKLFF. Written as DNA, the CDR3 is TGTGCCAGCAGCTTACCGGCGGCAAATGAAAAACTGTTTTTT.

This chain joins TRBV5-1 and TRBJ2-7; 7 nucleotides line up with TRBD1. The ends lost 1 base at V and 0 bases at J; junction bases unmatched: 19. Germline V gives CDR1 SGHRS, CDR2 YFSETQ. The CDR3 is made up of 20 amino acids. CDR3 in DNA: TGCGCCAGCAGCTTGTATATTAGACAGGGCAGAATTGGACTCTCCTACGAGCAGTACTTC. Translation: CASSLYIRQGRIGLSYEQYF. Supplemented by reference TRBV5-1 and TRBJ2-7, the full variable domain reads KAGVTQTPRYLIKTRGQQVTLSCSPISGHRSVSWYQQTPGQGLQFLFEYFSETQRNKGNFPGRFSGRQFSNSRSEMNVSTLELGDSALYLCASSLYIRQGRIGLSYEQYFGPGTRLTVT.

The V and J genes are TRBV30 and TRBJ1-3; no reliable D call. Trimming stripped 0 bases from V and 2 bases from J, with 11 bases between. In germline, CDR1 is GTSNPN, CDR2 SVGIG (reference sequence). This CDR3 has 15 amino acids. The CDR3 region is CAWSVIRGTGNTIYF. For the CDR3, the DNA is TGTGCCTGGAGTGTAATCCGGGGAACTGGAAACACCATATATTTT.

The gene calls are TRBV2 and TRBJ1-4; the match to TRBD1 covers 7 bases. The length of the CDR3 is 15 residues. J was trimmed by 6 bases and V by 6 bases; bases with no gene match: 10. Looked up from germline, CDR1 is SNHLY and CDR2 is FYNNEI. CDR3 coding DNA: TGTGCCAGCAGGGCTACAGGGGCTAATCATGAAAAACTGTTTTTT. It translates to CASRATGANHEKLFF.

The chain combines TRBV5-4 with TRBJ2-3; no clear D gene. Germline CDR1 reads SGHNT; CDR2 reads YYREEE (reference sequence). This CDR3 has 17 amino acids. V lost 0 bases, J lost 1 base, and 15 bases lay in between. The CDR3 DNA reads as TGTGCCAGCAGCTTGGCTGAACAGCCATTGGGCACAGATACGCAGTATTTT. It yields the protein CASSLAEQPLGTDTQYF.

The genes are TRBV19 and TRBJ2-7, with 8 nucleotides matching TRBD1. CDR1 and CDR2 (germline): LNHDA, SQIVND (reference sequence). The CDR3 sequence is 15 residues long. The J segment lost 3 bases and the V segment lost 5 bases, leaving 9 bases of the junction unmatched. Written as DNA, the CDR3 is TGTGCCAGTAGTTTAAGGACAGGGATCCTCTACGAGCAGTACTTC. Its translation is CASSLRTGILYEQYF.

The chain is built from TRBV6-5 and TRBJ2-7; unclear D gene. This CDR3 is built from 14 residues. Trimming stripped 0 bases from V and 3 bases from J, with 9 bases between. Germline V gene lookup returns CDR1 MNHEY and CDR2 SVGAGI. CDR3 DNA: TGTGCCAGCAGTTACTCGAGCGCGGACTACGAGCAGTACTTC. It yields the protein CASSYSSADYEQYF.

The chain combines TRBV29-1 with TRBJ1-1; D is undetermined. The CDR3 consists of 10 residues. Germline assignment: CDR1 SQVTM and CDR2 ANQGSEA. The CDR3 region is CHTTGDEAFF. The CDR3 DNA is TGCCACACAACCGGGGATGAAGCTTTCTTT. The full variable domain, completed using reference TRBV29-1 and TRBJ1-1, is SAVISQKPSRDICQRGTSLTIQCQVDSQVTMMFWYRQQPGQSLTLIATANQGSEATYESGFVIDKFPISRPNLTFSTLTVSNMSPEDSSIYLCHTTGDEAFFGQGTRLTVV.

This CDR3 reads CASSLARQGEQFF. DNA for the CDR3: TGCGCCAGCAGCCTGGCGAGGCAGGGTGAGCAGTTCTTC. V is TRBV5-1 and J is TRBJ2-1; a weak D match, TRBD1 (5 bases). Germline assignment: CDR1 SGHRS and CDR2 YFSETQ. The V and J ends lost 4 bases and 9 bases respectively, with 14 bases between them. The CDR3 has 13 amino acids.

There are many counts of this clone. The chain combines TRBV5-1 with TRBJ2-2; no firm D call. V was pared by 6 bases and J by 6 bases, with 6 bases between. The CDR3 extends over 11 amino acids. The germline V gene encodes CDR1 SGHRS and CDR2 YFSETQ. CDR3 residues: CASTGSGELFF. CDR3 in DNA: TGCGCCAGCACCGGGTCCGGGGAGCTGTTTTTT. The full variable domain, rest sourced from reference TRBV5-1 and TRBJ2-2, is KAGVTQTPRYLIKTRGQQVTLSCSPISGHRSVSWYQQTPGQGLQFLFEYFSETQRNKGNFPGRFSGRQFSNSRSEMNVSTLELGDSALYLCASTGSGELFFGEGSRLTVL.

The rearrangement joins TRBV7-9 to TRBJ1-5, with D unresolved. Germline V CDR1 and CDR2: SEHNR, FQNEAQ (reference sequence). The CDR3 has 12 amino acids. The V gene lost 5 bases and the J gene lost 4 bases, with 6 bases spanning the gap. This CDR3 reads CASSENNQPQHF. The DNA for the CDR3 is TGTGCCAGCAGCGAGAATAATCAGCCCCAGCATTTT.

V usage is TRBV19 and J usage is TRBJ1-6, with 8 bases that match TRBD1. Trimming cost V 5 bases and J 13 bases; bases outside gene matches: 10. CDR1 and CDR2 from the germline V gene are LNHDA and SQIVND (reference sequence). The CDR3 length is 14 residues. In nucleotides, the CDR3 is TGTGCCAGTAGTTCAGGGGGCGCTGGGGATCCCCTCCACTTT. It specifies CASSSGGAGDPLHF.

The rearrangement links TRBV2 to TRBJ1-1, with D perhaps TRBD1 (5 bases). In germline, CDR1 is SNHLY, CDR2 FYNNEI. Deletions cut 1 base from V and 3 bases from J, with 9 bases between. The CDR3 runs 14 residues. CDR3 loop: CASSEVRGDTEAFF. The CDR3 coding sequence is TGTGCCAGCAGTGAAGTTCGGGGGGACACTGAAGCTTTCTTT. The complete variable domain, with remaining parts taken from reference TRBV2 and TRBJ1-1, reads EPEVTQTPSHQVTQMGQEVILRCVPISNHLYFYWYRQILGQKVEFLVSFYNNEISEKSEIFDDQFSVERPDGSNFTLKIRSTKLEDSAMYFCASSEVRGDTEAFFGQGTRLTVV.

This chain joins TRBV7-6 and TRBJ2-2; D remains ambiguous. The CDR3 has 15 residues. Germline assignment: CDR1 SGHVS and CDR2 FNYEAQ. Between the trimmed V and J ends, which lost 5 bases and 4 bases, there was a span of 14 bases. CDR3 residues: CASSPTTTTTGELFF. CDR3 nucleotide sequence: TGTGCCAGCAGCCCTACTACGACCACCACCGGGGAGCTGTTTTTT.

The chain uses TRBV9 and TRBJ2-5; 10 bases fit TRBD2. The CDR3 spans 15 residues. The V gene end was trimmed by 3 bases and the J gene end by 5 bases; junction bases not matched to a gene: 7. CDR1 is SGDLS and CDR2 is YYNGEE in the germline V gene. CDR3 sequence (DNA): TGTGCCAGCAGCGCATTAGCGGGGGGCGGGGAGACCCAGTACTTC. This sequence encodes CASSALAGGGETQYF.

The CDR3 DNA is TGTGCCAGCAGTCGAAAATACGAAGCTCTTCGCACCGGGGAGCTGTTTTTT. Protein product: CASSRKYEALRTGELFF. The rearrangement joins TRBV11-3 to TRBJ2-2, with D unresolved. The CDR3 sequence is 17 residues long. Trimming left V 6 bases short and J 4 bases short, with 21 bases between. CDR1 and CDR2 from the germline V gene are SGHNT and YENEEA.

V is TRBV6-5 and J is TRBJ1-2, with TRBD1 matching over 9 bases. CDR3 length: 15 amino acids. CDR1 MNHEY and CDR2 SVGAGI come from the germline V gene. The trim removed 0 bases at V and 3 bases at J, leaving 2 bases unmatched. For the CDR3, the DNA is TGTGCCAGCAGTTACTCTGGACAGGGGCACTATGGCTACACCTTC. Protein product: CASSYSGQGHYGYTF.

The CDR3 is CASSLYVRLNTEAFF. CDR3 nucleotide sequence: TGTGCCAGCAGCTTGTATGTTCGTCTGAACACTGAAGCTTTCTTT. J is TRBJ1-1 and V is TRBV5-6; D is undetermined. CDR1 is SGHDT, CDR2 YYEEEE, per germline. V was shortened by 1 base and J by 0 bases, with 10 bases between the two germline ends. The CDR3 has 15 amino acids.

This clone showed up just once. The chain uses TRBV10-3 and TRBJ1-1; tentatively, D is TRBD1 (6 bases). Trimming removed 4 bases from V and 7 bases from J, with 13 bases in between. The CDR3 runs 13 residues. Germline V gene data show CDR1 as ENHRY and CDR2 as SYGVKD. The CDR3 sequence: CAISGDNPSEAFF. The CDR3 DNA reads as TGTGCCATCAGTGGGGACAACCCCAGTGAAGCTTTCTTT.

The genes are TRBV28 and TRBJ2-1, with D maybe TRBD2 (6 bases). Germline V lookup: CDR1 MDHEN, CDR2 SYDVKM. The CDR3 has 18 amino acids. V lost 8 bases and J lost 0, with 23 bases in between. CDR3 loop: CASCPDPGLKLSYNEQFF. The CDR3 nucleotides are TGTGCCAGCTGTCCGGACCCGGGACTTAAACTCTCCTACAATGAGCAGTTCTTC.

The chain combines TRBV27 with TRBJ1-4, with a tentative D call TRBD1 (5 bases). Trimming pared 6 bases from V and 7 bases from J, leaving 18 bases between. Germline assignment: CDR1 MNHEY and CDR2 SMNVEV (reference sequence). The CDR3 extends over 15 amino acids. The CDR3: CASSPLGPTGEKLFF. CDR3 bases: TGTGCCAGCAGCCCATTGGGGCCCACGGGTGAAAAACTGTTTTTT.

The V and J genes are TRBV18 and TRBJ1-1, with 7 nucleotides matching TRBD1. Losses at the gene ends were 5 bases for V and 3 bases for J; bases not matched to a gene: 9. Germline values: CDR1 KGHSH, CDR2 LQKENI. This CDR3 comprises 15 residues. The CDR3 spells CASSTQQGIDTEAFF. As DNA, the CDR3 is TGTGCCAGCTCAACCCAACAGGGGATTGACACTGAAGCTTTCTTT.

The chain recombines TRBV6-8 with TRBJ2-7; no reliable D call. V was pared by 2 bases and J by 7 bases, with 9 bases between. Per germline, CDR1 MNHGY and CDR2 SAAAGT. The CDR3 covers 12 residues. The CDR3 nucleotides are TGTGCCAGCAGTTACGGTTTCCGGGAGCAGTACTTC. Translated, it gives CASSYGFREQYF.

In DNA form, the CDR3 reads TGTGCCAGCAGAAGGACAATGCAGCAAGAGACCCAGTACTTC. Its translation: CASRRTMQQETQYF. J is TRBJ2-5 and V is TRBV27; tentatively, D is TRBD1 (5 bases). The CDR3 spans 14 residues. Trimming removed 6 bases at V and 2 bases at J, with 13 bases between. Germline CDR1 and CDR2: MNHEY and SMNVEV (reference sequence).

This chain connects TRBV11-2 to TRBJ2-5, with 7 positions matching TRBD1. The CDR3 loop spans 15 amino acids. In germline, CDR1 is SGHAT, CDR2 FQNNGV. V shed 4 bases, J shed 5 bases, and the junction held 10 bases outside the gene matches. The CDR3 reads CASSSTGTARETQYF. The CDR3 nucleotides read TGTGCCAGCAGCTCCACCGGGACAGCTAGGGAGACCCAGTACTTC. Looking up the rest from reference TRBV11-2 and TRBJ2-5 gives the full variable domain: EAGVAQSPRYKIIEKRQSVAFWCNPISGHATLYWYQQILGQGPKLLIQFQNNGVVDDSQLPKDRFSAERLKGVDSTLKIQPAKLEDSAVYLCASSSTGTARETQYFGPGTRLLVL.

The V gene is TRBV6-1, the J gene TRBJ2-1; 8 bases fit TRBD1. Trimming removed 2 bases from V and 8 bases from J; junction bases left unmatched: 8. CDR3 length equals 15 residues. CDR1 is MNHNS and CDR2 is SASEGT in the germline V gene. The CDR3 loop reads CASSEFRGLVHEQFF. The CDR3 DNA is TGTGCCAGCAGTGAATTCAGGGGGCTGGTTCATGAGCAGTTCTTC.

This clone was counted a single time. The chain links TRBV18 to TRBJ1-1; D perhaps matches TRBD1 (5 bases). Trimming took 3 bases from V and 1 from J, leaving 6 bases between them. The germline V gene has CDR1 KGHSH and CDR2 LQKENI. The CDR3 is made up of 13 amino acids. The CDR3 loop is CASSPQGNTEAFF. The CDR3 DNA is TGTGCCAGCTCACCTCAGGGGAACACTGAAGCTTTCTTT.

The chain recombines TRBV5-3 with TRBJ2-7; D not resolved. TRBV5-3 is an ORF, and what it does is uncertain. The CDR3 runs to 11 residues. V lost 5 bases to trimming and J lost 4 bases, with 7 bases between them. For the CDR3, the DNA is TGTGCCAGAAGTTCGGTATACGAGCAGTACTTC. Translated: CARSSVYEQYF.